This passage covers 25 T cell receptor beta chains from one sample sequenced in a study of T cell clones after liver transplantation. Only in-frame clones appear in the TCRdb table, and some are missing; sequencing was by immunoSEQ multiplex PCR. The sample lists 6,000 to 9,000 clones; 80% were seen once. The source material was CD8+ T cells from blood, sampled before liver transplant. These receptors were collected from a human donor who received a liver transplant.

This clone was seen once. Germline and junction disagree at one end, which may indicate a read error. V and J are TRBV5-4 and TRBJ2-7, with TRBD1 as a possible D gene (6 bases). There are 14 residues in the CDR3. Looked up from germline, CDR1 is SGHNT and CDR2 is YYREEE (reference sequence). The CDR3 DNA sequence: TGCGCCAGCAGCGTGGGGGCAGGGACCTACGAGCAGTACTTC. Translation: CASSVGAGTYEQYF.

Comment on this clone: One end of the junction fails to match germline, which may point to a read error. J is TRBJ2-5 and V is TRBV7-7; TRBD2 matches at 13 bases. Germline V CDR1 and CDR2: SSHAT, FNYEAQ (reference sequence). The CDR3 sequence is 16 residues long. In DNA form, the CDR3 reads TGTGCTAGCAGCCTGACTAGCGGGGGGTCCCAAGAGACCCAGTACTTC. Its protein is CASSLTSGGSQETQYF.

The V and J genes are TRBV27 and TRBJ2-7; TRBD1 is a possible D gene (5 bases). CDR1 is MNHEY and CDR2 is SMNVEV in the germline V gene (reference sequence). The CDR3 consists of 11 residues. V lost 7 bases to trimming and J lost 6 bases, with 10 bases between them. The CDR3 reads CASTQGGEQYF. The DNA for the CDR3 is TGTGCCAGCACGCAGGGTGGCGAGCAGTACTTC.

The rearrangement uses TRBV2 and TRBJ1-5; D unresolved. The V gene lost 8 bases and the J gene lost 2 bases, with 13 bases spanning the gap. The germline V gene encodes CDR1 SNHLY and CDR2 FYNNEI. The CDR3 contains 14 residues. The DNA of the CDR3 is TGTGCCAGCTCTCTGGGAGTTCGCAATCAGCCCCAGCATTTT. It yields the protein CASSLGVRNQPQHF. Variable domain in full (rest from reference TRBV2 and TRBJ1-5): EPEVTQTPSHQVTQMGQEVILRCVPISNHLYFYWYRQILGQKVEFLVSFYNNEISEKSEIFDDQFSVERPDGSNFTLKIRSTKLEDSAMYFCASSLGVRNQPQHFGDGTRLSIL.

This chain links TRBV7-2 with TRBJ2-1; 10 bases line up with TRBD1. V was pared by 4 bases and J by 9 bases, with 15 bases of the junction left unmatched. CDR1 and CDR2 from the germline V gene are SGHTA and FQGNSA. This CDR3 comprises 17 residues. The CDR3 DNA is TGTGCCAGCAGCTATAGATTTGGACAGGGGGGAATGGGTGAGCAGTTCTTC. As protein: CASSYRFGQGGMGEQFF.

V is TRBV2 and J is TRBJ2-1, with TRBD1 matching over 7 bases. V gave up 8 bases and J gave up 2 bases; unmatched junction bases: 3. The CDR3 has 13 residues. The germline CDR1 and CDR2 sequences are SNHLY and FYNNEI. This CDR3 reads CASQDRTYNEQFF. In DNA, the CDR3 is TGTGCCAGCCAGGACAGGACCTACAATGAGCAGTTCTTC.

The genes are TRBV5-4 and TRBJ2-7; 7 nucleotides align to TRBD1. In germline, CDR1 is SGHNT, CDR2 YYREEE (reference sequence). The CDR3 totals 14 residues. J was trimmed by 6 bases and V by 2 bases; bases with no gene match: 8. CDR3 nucleotides: TGTGCCAGCAGCTTCGACAGGGTCATCAGCGAGCAGTACTTC. Translated: CASSFDRVISEQYF.

The rearrangement joins TRBV28 to TRBJ1-2; no definite D call. Trimming stripped 2 bases from V and 4 bases from J, with 14 bases between. Germline values: CDR1 MDHEN, CDR2 SYDVKM. The CDR3 loop spans 15 amino acids. The CDR3 DNA is TGTGCCAGCAGTTTAGCAGGAGGCAATGGCTATGGCTACACCTTC. Translated, it gives CASSLAGGNGYGYTF.

J is TRBJ2-3 and V is TRBV9; D gene ambiguous. This CDR3 has 13 residues. V was cut by 6 bases and J by 0 bases, with 8 bases left in between. Per the germline V gene, CDR1 is SGDLS and CDR2 is YYNGEE. Here the CDR3 DNA reads TGTGCCAGCACTACCCAAAGCACAGATACGCAGTATTTT. Amino acids: CASTTQSTDTQYF. The complete variable domain, with remaining parts taken from reference TRBV9 and TRBJ2-3, reads DSGVTQTPKHLITATGQRVTLRCSPRSGDLSVYWYQQSLDQGLQFLIQYYNGEERAKGNILERFSAQQFPDLHSELNLSSLELGDSALYFCASTTQSTDTQYFGPGTRLTVL.

The J gene is TRBJ2-3, the V gene TRBV4-2; D is possibly TRBD2 (5 bases). The V gene's germline CDR1 is LGHNA and CDR2 YNFKEQ. V was clipped by 0 bases and J by 5 bases, with 6 bases between them. The length of the CDR3 is 13 residues. The CDR3 spells CASSQDEGDTQYF. The CDR3 bases are TGTGCCAGCAGCCAAGACGAGGGAGATACGCAGTATTTT.

This chain links TRBV7-9 with TRBJ1-5; D is possibly TRBD1 (6 bases). The V and J ends lost 3 bases and 5 bases respectively, with 14 bases between them. The germline CDR1 and CDR2 sequences are SEHNR and FQNEAQ (reference sequence). This CDR3 region has 15 residues. CDR3 DNA sequence: TGTGCCAGCAGCTTCTCAGGGGCAGGTGATCAGCCCCAGCATTTT. It is translated as CASSFSGAGDQPQHF.

The genes are TRBV7-9 and TRBJ2-1; TRBD1 matches at 10 bases. V lost 8 bases to trimming and J lost 3 bases; unmatched junction nucleotides: 4. The CDR3 consists of 14 residues. The germline CDR1 and CDR2 sequences are SEHNR and FQNEAQ (reference sequence). The CDR3 spells CASLRDRGYNEQFF. CDR3 in DNA: TGTGCCAGCTTAAGGGACAGGGGCTACAATGAGCAGTTCTTC.

The rearrangement links TRBV7-9 to TRBJ1-1, with 9 bases that match TRBD1. CDR3 size: 18 residues. The germline V gene has CDR1 SEHNR and CDR2 FQNEAQ (reference sequence). The trim removed 2 bases at V and 6 bases at J, leaving 16 bases unmatched. In nucleotides, the CDR3 is TGTGCCAGCAGCTTATTCGATTGGGACAGGGATTCCTCCCCTGAAGCTTTCTTT. Translated: CASSLFDWDRDSSPEAFF. Full variable domain (missing parts from reference TRBV7-9 and TRBJ1-1): DTGVSQNPRHKITKRGQNVTFRCDPISEHNRLYWYRQTLGQGPEFLTYFQNEAQLEKSRLLSDRFSAERPKGSFSTLEIQRTEQGDSAMYLCASSLFDWDRDSSPEAFFGQGTRLTVV.

The chain uses TRBV9 and TRBJ2-2, with D hard to call. CDR3 length: 16 amino acids. Deletions cut 0 bases from V and 2 bases from J, with 11 bases between. In germline, CDR1 is SGDLS, CDR2 YYNGEE. Written as DNA, the CDR3 is TGTGCCAGCAGCGTAGCAGGCCCAACCAACACCGGGGAGCTGTTTTTT. It specifies CASSVAGPTNTGELFF.

The chain recombines TRBV6-5 with TRBJ1-3; the D gene is possibly TRBD1 (5 bases). Germline lookup yields CDR1 MNHEY and CDR2 SVGAGI. The CDR3 contains 13 residues. V lost 4 bases to trimming and J lost 1 base, with 5 bases between them. In nucleotides, the CDR3 is TGTGCCAGCAGTTCAGGGTCTGGAAACACCATATATTTT. Translating it yields CASSSGSGNTIYF.

J is TRBJ1-1 and V is TRBV25-1, with unresolved D. V lost 4 bases and J 2 bases, leaving 8 bases between the germline ends. The CDR3 is 13 amino acids. CDR1 MGHDK and CDR2 SYGVNS come from the germline V gene. CDR3 residues: CASSGHTNTEAFF. The CDR3 coding sequence is TGTGCCAGCAGTGGACACACCAACACTGAAGCTTTCTTT.

This clone qualifies as medium-sized. The chain couples TRBV28 to TRBJ1-2; tentatively, D is TRBD1 (6 bases). This CDR3 is 14 amino acids long. CDR1 and CDR2 (germline): MDHEN, SYDVKM. V was pared by 9 bases and J by 6 bases, with 20 bases between. The CDR3 nucleotides read TGTGCCAGTAAAATACACGGGGCAGGGGATGGCTACACCTTC. This encodes CASKIHGAGDGYTF.

The chain uses TRBV5-4 and TRBJ2-7; TRBD1 aligns across 7 bases. The germline CDR1 and CDR2 sequences are SGHNT and YYREEE (reference sequence). The V and J ends lost 2 bases and 5 bases, in that order; junction bases with no gene match: 7. The CDR3 loop spans 14 amino acids. The CDR3 sequence: CASSFIDRVHEQYF. The CDR3 DNA reads TGTGCCAGCAGCTTTATAGACAGGGTCCACGAGCAGTACTTC.

Judged by abundance, this clone is medium-sized. The chain uses TRBV19 and TRBJ2-7, with TRBD2 as a possible D gene (5 bases). Per the germline V gene, CDR1 is LNHDA and CDR2 is SQIVND (reference sequence). This CDR3 is built from 13 residues. Trimming took 3 bases from V and 5 from J, leaving 11 bases between them. CDR3 residues: CASSIAWGDEQYF. Written as DNA, the CDR3 is TGTGCCAGTAGTATCGCCTGGGGAGACGAGCAGTACTTC. Full variable domain (rest looked up from reference TRBV19 and TRBJ2-7): DGGITQSPKYLFRKEGQNVTLSCEQNLNHDAMYWYRQDPGQGLRLIYYSQIVNDFQKGDIAEGYSVSREKKESFPLTVTSAQKNPTAFYLCASSIAWGDEQYFGPGTRLTVT.

This clone occurred once. The gene calls are TRBV2 and TRBJ1-1; D is perhaps TRBD1 (5 bases). The CDR3 totals 13 residues. Trimming took 3 bases from V and 3 from J, leaving 8 bases between them. Germline V gene data show CDR1 as SNHLY and CDR2 as FYNNEI. In nucleotides, the CDR3 is TGTGCCAGCAGTGAGGGGGGGGACACTGAAGCTTTCTTT. Its translation is CASSEGGDTEAFF.

V gene TRBV10-2 combines with J gene TRBJ2-7; 8 nucleotides match TRBD1. J was trimmed by 3 bases and V by 0 bases; bases with no gene match: 1. Germline assignment: CDR1 WSHSY and CDR2 SAAADI. This CDR3 contains 14 residues. Here the CDR3 DNA reads TGCGCCAGCAGTGAGTCGACAGGGGTCTACGAGCAGTACTTC. It translates to CASSESTGVYEQYF.

This clone is termed medium-sized. For the CDR3, the DNA is TGTGCCAGCAGACTCGACAGGGGGCTTGACTACACCTTC. Amino acids: CASRLDRGLDYTF. The chain has TRBV7-9 and TRBJ1-2; 10 bases align to TRBD1. Trimming took 6 bases from V and 10 from J; bases not matched to a gene: 8. This CDR3 is 13 amino acids long. Germline V gene lookup returns CDR1 SEHNR and CDR2 FQNEAQ (reference sequence).

This clone appeared a single time. The CDR3 loop reads CASSFFSGGAYEQYF. Written as DNA, the CDR3 is TGTGCCAGCAGTTTTTTTAGCGGGGGGGCCTACGAGCAGTACTTC. The J gene is TRBJ2-7, the V gene TRBV27; TRBD2 matches at 11 bases. The V gene end was trimmed by 3 bases and the J gene end by 2 bases; junction bases not matched to a gene: 3. CDR1 is MNHEY and CDR2 is SMNVEV in the germline V gene (reference sequence). The CDR3 sequence is 15 residues long.

This chain uses TRBV4-1 with TRBJ1-4; TRBD1 agrees at 10 bases. The CDR3 consists of 16 residues. The germline V gene has CDR1 MGHRA and CDR2 YSYEKL. The trim removed 6 bases at V and 4 bases at J, leaving 8 bases unmatched. CDR3 DNA sequence: TGCGCCAGCAGTCCTGGACAGGGGGTGGTTAATGAAAAACTGTTTTTT. Its translation: CASSPGQGVVNEKLFF.

This sequence joins TRBV27 and TRBJ1-2; TRBD1 aligns across 8 bases. The ends lost 5 bases at V and 8 bases at J; junction bases unmatched: 10. The CDR3 loop spans 14 amino acids. Germline V gene lookup returns CDR1 MNHEY and CDR2 SMNVEV (reference sequence). DNA for the CDR3: TGTGCCAGCAGTCCCCGGACAGGGATGGACGGCTACACCTTC. Protein sequence: CASSPRTGMDGYTF.